The sequence of this T cell receptor (beta chain) was determined in a study of Graves' ophthalmopathy and Graves' hyperthyroidism. This clonotype was seen ten or more times. Additional autoimmune diseases, uncontrolled infections, pregnancy or lactation disqualified patients. Germline-derived CDR1 and CDR2 are SGHVS and FQNEAQ. Deletions cut 6 bases from V and 4 bases from J, with 7 bases between. The CDR3 contains 12 residues. TCR beta CDR3 amplification used RNA transcripts. Second-round multiplex PCR came after first-round RT-PCR with HTBI primers. TCRdb re-called the multiplex PCR reads through MiXCR, storing one row per CDR3 protein. The sample lists about 390,000 distinct CDR3 sequences, roughly a sixth seen once, with roughly 2.6% in the top ten.

The V call is TRBV7-8, the J call TRBJ1-3; D ambiguous. The sample consisted of peripheral blood. This receptor was identified in an adult woman with stable Graves' hyperthyroidism. CDR3: CASSLLGNTIYF. CDR3 nucleotides: TGTGCCAGCAGTCTTTTGGGAAACACCATATATTTT.